This TCR beta chain was identified in a study of CD8+CD57+ T cells in acquired aplastic anemia. Findings of the study overall: Significance was not reached for CD8+ Simpson's diversity between patients and controls.

Patients chosen for sequencing had CD8+CD57+ cells that had expanded, as shown by flow cytometry. According to the study, genomic DNA was the template for TCR beta VDJ and CDR3 profiling. TCRdb called the reads again in MiXCR, with one record for every CDR3 protein. Here the sample spans approximately 300,000 distinct CDR3 sequences, 45% to 65% being singletons. The germline V and J ends were trimmed by 0 bases and 2 bases, with 15 bases remaining between them. Germline V gene data show CDR1 as SGHRS and CDR2 as YFSETQ. The CDR3 covers 16 residues. This clonotype showed up just once. Its antigen is not known.

The chain links TRBV5-1 to TRBJ2-7; D unresolved. The sequencing sample was made of sorted CD4+, CD8+, or CD8+CD57+ T cells (not recorded which) from PBMCs. This sequence originates from a human donor with aplastic anemia. Written as DNA, the CDR3 is TGCGCCAGCAGCTTGGAGCCCGGTGATTACGCCTACGAGCAGTACTTC. Protein sequence: CASSLEPGDYAYEQYF.